This T cell receptor (beta chain) was observed in a study of Ad26.COV2.S vaccination and SARS-CoV-2 variants. General study points: It was reported that spike-specific CD8+ and CD4+ T cell responses were substantially broad after vaccination.

Libraries were prepared by immunoSEQ multiplex PCR; TCRdb keeps only in-frame clonotypes and omits some of them. This sample has 180,000 or so clones, with around nine tenths found just once. Germline V gene lookup returns CDR1 SGHRS and CDR2 YFSETQ. The CDR3 is 17 amino acids. Trimming took off 0 bases at V and 4 bases at J, with 17 bases between the two ends. Concerning this clone itself: Its antigen is not known.

The sequenced sample was peripheral blood, obtained after recovery from COVID-19. This sequence joins TRBV5-1 and TRBJ2-1; possible D gene TRBD2, 6 bases. This TCR was sampled from a human donor who had recovered from COVID-19. The CDR3 reads CASSLGPGLLNYNEQFF. DNA for the CDR3: TGCGCCAGCAGCTTGGGGCCGGGACTTCTAAATTACAATGAGCAGTTCTTC.